The rows below give T cell receptor beta chains drawn from one sample of a study of T cell responses to AZD1222 COVID-19 vaccine. The method was immunoSEQ multiplex PCR; TCRdb's version includes in-frame clones alone and lacks a portion of them. Altogether more than 150,000 clones are present, 85% to 95% being singletons, with the ten largest covering roughly 1.7%. The specimen was peripheral blood, collected 28 days after the second AZD1222 dose. All receptors come from an adult who received the AZD1222 COVID-19 vaccine. Both conserved end residues are part of each CDR3. Part of the rows lack a size; the others show once, few, many or a class for expanded clones.

clone_size: once; v_call: TRBV27; j_call: TRBJ2-1; cdr3_aa: CASRRPLPDRNNEQFF
clone_size: .; v_call: TRBV9; j_call: TRBJ1-2; cdr3_aa: CASSDVQGYGYTF
clone_size: .; v_call: TRBV10-3; j_call: TRBJ1-1; cdr3_aa: CAISVGMNTEAFF
clone_size: .; v_call: TRBV5-1; j_call: TRBJ1-1; cdr3_aa: CASSYETSNTEAFF
clone_size: .; v_call: TRBV30; j_call: TRBJ1-2; cdr3_aa: CACEWGAYGYTF
clone_size: .; v_call: TRBV18; j_call: TRBJ1-5; cdr3_aa: CASSPQTGDNQPQHF
clone_size: .; v_call: TRBV10-3; j_call: TRBJ2-7; cdr3_aa: CAISEPGTRVGEQYF
clone_size: .; v_call: TRBV19; j_call: TRBJ2-3; cdr3_aa: CACSEPSGASRDTQYF
clone_size: .; v_call: TRBV6-2/TRBV6-3; j_call: TRBJ1-1; cdr3_aa: CASSYLNRGRKGGTEAFF
clone_size: .; v_call: TRBV10-3; j_call: TRBJ2-3; cdr3_aa: CAISAGITDTQYF
clone_size: .; v_call: TRBV9; j_call: TRBJ2-1; cdr3_aa: CASSVRVAGVQFF
clone_size: .; v_call: TRBV12-5; j_call: TRBJ2-2; cdr3_aa: CASGLGTGTGELFF
clone_size: few; v_call: TRBV6-6; j_call: TRBJ1-1; cdr3_aa: CASSHYFEAFF
clone_size: .; v_call: TRBV27; j_call: TRBJ1-2; cdr3_aa: CASSLEGTEPSGYTF
clone_size: once; v_call: TRBV3-1/TRBV3-2; j_call: TRBJ2-5; cdr3_aa: CASSRMLRDETQYF
clone_size: .; v_call: TRBV7-3; j_call: TRBJ2-1; cdr3_aa: CASSLLAGYNEQFF
clone_size: once; v_call: TRBV14; j_call: TRBJ1-1; cdr3_aa: CASSQDWGEVTNTEAFF
clone_size: few; v_call: TRBV4-3; j_call: TRBJ2-7; cdr3_aa: CASSQDRAPGGVYEQYF
clone_size: .; v_call: TRBV5-1; j_call: TRBJ2-1; cdr3_aa: CASSLLGGLAPNNEQFF
clone_size: .; v_call: TRBV5-1; j_call: TRBJ2-7; cdr3_aa: CASSLASTSGTYEQYF
clone_size: few; v_call: TRBV5-5; j_call: TRBJ1-5; cdr3_aa: CASSRQLGQGYQPQHF
clone_size: .; v_call: TRBV4-3; j_call: TRBJ1-5; cdr3_aa: CASSPLGRGPGQPQHF
clone_size: .; v_call: TRBV7-2; j_call: TRBJ1-3; cdr3_aa: CASSPGNSGNTIYF
clone_size: .; v_call: TRBV29-1; j_call: TRBJ2-7; cdr3_aa: CSVGDTPYEQYF
clone_size: once; v_call: TRBV20-1; j_call: TRBJ2-1; cdr3_aa: CSAARDFEQFF
clone_size: .; v_call: TRBV12-3/TRBV12-4; j_call: TRBJ2-7; cdr3_aa: CASSLGYEQYF
clone_size: once; v_call: TRBV28; j_call: TRBJ2-2; cdr3_aa: CASSSRTGELFF
clone_size: .; v_call: TRBV7-2; j_call: TRBJ2-3; cdr3_aa: CASSRRTSTDTQYF
clone_size: .; v_call: TRBV5-1; j_call: TRBJ2-4; cdr3_aa: CASSPGTSGSVKNIQYF
clone_size: .; v_call: TRBV7-2; j_call: TRBJ2-7; cdr3_aa: CASSLELAGGTEQYF
clone_size: .; v_call: TRBV6-2/TRBV6-3; j_call: TRBJ1-4; cdr3_aa: CASSYSDSPNEKLFF
clone_size: .; v_call: TRBV7-3; j_call: TRBJ1-6; cdr3_aa: CASSRDTGGNSPLHF
clone_size: .; v_call: TRBV15; j_call: TRBJ2-3; cdr3_aa: CATSRTSADTQYF
clone_size: .; v_call: TRBV7-9; j_call: TRBJ2-3; cdr3_aa: CASRHPGTTNSPNTQYF
clone_size: .; v_call: TRBV9; j_call: TRBJ2-1; cdr3_aa: CASSALAGGAYNEQFF
clone_size: .; v_call: TRBV15; j_call: TRBJ1-1; cdr3_aa: CATSRDKWGGGTEAFF
clone_size: .; v_call: TRBV10-3; j_call: TRBJ2-1; cdr3_aa: CAISRGQGREAEQFF
clone_size: .; v_call: TRBV5-1; j_call: TRBJ2-5; cdr3_aa: CASSLDETSWETQYF
clone_size: .; v_call: TRBV28; j_call: TRBJ1-4; cdr3_aa: CASSLSEKLFF
clone_size: once; v_call: TRBV24-1; j_call: TRBJ2-7; cdr3_aa: CATSDWREGRYEQYF
clone_size: .; v_call: TRBV7-9; j_call: TRBJ2-2; cdr3_aa: CASSLYALGTGNTGELFF
clone_size: .; v_call: TRBV15; j_call: TRBJ1-2; cdr3_aa: CATSRDRTGQSGYTF
clone_size: .; v_call: TRBV19; j_call: TRBJ1-1; cdr3_aa: CASRQQGLGTEAFF
clone_size: .; v_call: TRBV30; j_call: TRBJ1-4; cdr3_aa: CAWRVAKKNEKLFF
clone_size: .; v_call: TRBV28; j_call: TRBJ1-5; cdr3_aa: CASSPRGRGYSNQPQHF
clone_size: .; v_call: TRBV4-1; j_call: TRBJ2-7; cdr3_aa: CASSPGHLTYEQYF
clone_size: once; v_call: TRBV9; j_call: TRBJ2-1; cdr3_aa: CASSVFLAGMNEQFF
clone_size: .; v_call: TRBV9; j_call: TRBJ2-3; cdr3_aa: CASSPELGDTQYF
clone_size: .; v_call: TRBV6-5; j_call: TRBJ1-1; cdr3_aa: CASRLRGYTEAFF
clone_size: once; v_call: TRBV11-2; j_call: TRBJ2-7; cdr3_aa: CASSLNRGRGSYEQYF